The rows below give T cell receptor beta chains drawn from one sample of a study of T-cell memory formation after mild COVID-19. TCRdb reanalysed the 5' RACE reads using MiXCR and keeps one entry per CDR3 protein. The top ten hold 9.5% to 15% of the sample, which has about 470,000 distinct CDR3 sequences, around 27% seen once. The sample was PBMCs or a T cell subset sorted from them (not recorded which). The receptor source for this set is an adult woman who had mild COVID-19 (a few samples of this study predate the infection). Cell type and time point are not known. The CDR3 runs from the conserved cysteine through the conserved F or W.

V gene	J gene	CDR3 protein
TRBV4-1	TRBJ2-7	CASSPAGGRVPYEQYF
TRBV7-7	TRBJ2-2	CASSLESTGELFF
TRBV28	TRBJ2-2	CASSFWGRNTGELFF
TRBV7-9	TRBJ2-2	CASSPRTSGRFVVDTGELFF
TRBV6-5	TRBJ2-4	CASSQGLLAKNIQYF
TRBV29-1	TRBJ2-7	CSVERQNEQYF
TRBV29-1	TRBJ1-4	CSVEFWEKLFF
TRBV7-9	TRBJ2-1	CASSHSGRAGEQFF
TRBV7-2	TRBJ2-3	CASSLGGWGEDTQYF
TRBV6-6	TRBJ1-3	CASRPGTSGNTIYF
TRBV29-1	TRBJ1-2	CSVVSPGRVYGYTF
TRBV29-1	TRBJ2-7	CSVDLGTASYEQYF
TRBV18	TRBJ1-1	CASSLLSGGNTEAFF
TRBV7-2	TRBJ2-7	CASSPTSGRLGEQYF
TRBV3-1	TRBJ2-2	CASTTSGGTGELFF
TRBV7-9	TRBJ2-7	CASSLGDSEQYF
TRBV6-6	TRBJ1-1	CASSYSTGEDTEAFF
TRBV12-3/TRBV12-4	TRBJ1-2	CASSFDSSYGYTF
TRBV7-9	TRBJ1-4	CASSLRAGTNEKLFF
TRBV5-1	TRBJ2-4	CASSLGGGAKNIQYF
TRBV7-9	TRBJ2-7	CASSLVTSGRYEQYF
TRBV12-3/TRBV12-4	TRBJ2-7	CASSFGLAGLNEQYF
TRBV5-5	TRBJ1-4	CASSLQGEKLFF
TRBV27	TRBJ2-7	CASSLFLQDAYEQYF
TRBV20-1	TRBJ2-1	CSARVAGGNNEQFF
TRBV5-1	TRBJ2-7	CASRMGHGIEQYF
TRBV5-6	TRBJ2-1	CASNLRGNEQFF
TRBV5-1	TRBJ2-2	CASSGGTSGTTGELFF
TRBV21-1	TRBJ1-1	CASSKIINRPNTEAFF
TRBV24-1	TRBJ2-2	CATSDGDRGSNTGELFF
TRBV19	TRBJ1-6	CASSIEFGDNSPLHF
TRBV20-1	TRBJ2-1	CSASLAGGPNNEQFF
TRBV11-2	TRBJ1-2	CASSLARRQNYGYTF
TRBV20-1	TRBJ2-3	CSPRPDEGPDTQYF
TRBV12-3/TRBV12-4	TRBJ2-6	CASGGQGRTGANVLTF
TRBV7-9	TRBJ2-7	CASSSTGLFEQYF
TRBV7-2	TRBJ1-4	CASSLPYLEEKLFF
TRBV4-1	TRBJ2-3	CASSRTFLDTQYF
TRBV29-1	TRBJ2-2	CSVEETLQGELFF
TRBV11-2	TRBJ2-7	CASSLSGLPSYEQYF
TRBV12-3/TRBV12-4	TRBJ2-1	CASSLKGAYNEQFF
TRBV14	TRBJ2-7	CASSDLTTGTLYEQYF
TRBV6-1	TRBJ1-1	CASGGQGITEAFF
TRBV7-2	TRBJ1-1	CASSTGSGAGNTEAFF
TRBV3-1	TRBJ2-7	CASSPLTGGRSYEQYF
TRBV18	TRBJ2-7	CASSPAGGPVQYF